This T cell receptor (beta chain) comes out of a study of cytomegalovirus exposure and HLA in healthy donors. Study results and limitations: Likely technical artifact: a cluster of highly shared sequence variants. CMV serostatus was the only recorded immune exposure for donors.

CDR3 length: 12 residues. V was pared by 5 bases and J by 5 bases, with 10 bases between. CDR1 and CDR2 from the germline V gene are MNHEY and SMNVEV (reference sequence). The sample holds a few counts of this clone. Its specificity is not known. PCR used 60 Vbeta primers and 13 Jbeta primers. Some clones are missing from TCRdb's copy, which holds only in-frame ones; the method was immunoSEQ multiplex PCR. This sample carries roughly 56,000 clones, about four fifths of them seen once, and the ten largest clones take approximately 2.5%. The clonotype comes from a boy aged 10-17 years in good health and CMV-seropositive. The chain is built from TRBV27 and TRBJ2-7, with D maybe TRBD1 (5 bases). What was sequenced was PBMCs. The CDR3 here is CASSPPGNEQYF. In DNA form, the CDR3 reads TGTGCCAGCAGTCCCCCAGGGAACGAGCAGTACTTC.